The 32 T cell receptor beta chains below were found in one sample sequenced in a study of T cell responses to AZD1222 COVID-19 vaccine. The table came from immunoSEQ multiplex PCR; TCRdb's copy has only in-frame clones and leaves some out. The sample lists 95,000 to 110,000 clones; 86% were seen once. Sequences were derived from peripheral blood, sampled 28 days after the second dose of the MenACWY control vaccine. These receptors were taken from an adult who received the MenACWY meningococcal vaccine as a control.

The gene calls are TRBV4-2 and TRBJ2-6, with D perhaps matching TRBD2 (7 bases). The CDR3 spans 18 residues. The germline CDR1 and CDR2 sequences are LGHNA and YNFKEQ. Trimming removed 1 base from V and 0 bases from J, with 13 bases in between. The CDR3 here is CASSQGPGEGSGANVLTF. In DNA form, the CDR3 reads TGTGCCAGCAGCCAAGGGCCAGGGGAGGGCTCTGGGGCCAACGTCCTGACTTTC.

The table lists this clone with a few counts. The chain recombines TRBV24-1 with TRBJ2-1, with D possibly being TRBD1 (5 bases). CDR3 size: 14 residues. The germline gives CDR1 KGHDR, CDR2 SFDVKD. Trimming removed 3 bases from V and 8 bases from J, with 13 bases in between. Here the CDR3 reads CATSDHTLRDEQFF. Here the CDR3 DNA reads TGTGCCACCAGTGATCATACCCTCAGGGATGAGCAGTTCTTC.

This clone was seen once. The chain uses TRBV13 and TRBJ2-7; 9 nucleotides match TRBD1. This CDR3 comprises 15 residues. Germline V gives CDR1 PRHDT, CDR2 FYEKMQ (reference sequence). The V and J ends lost 0 bases and 5 bases, in that order; junction bases with no gene match: 5. Here the CDR3 DNA reads TGTGCCAGCAGCTTAGGTGGACAGGGGTTCGACGAGCAGTACTTC. As protein: CASSLGGQGFDEQYF.

V usage is TRBV11-2 and J usage is TRBJ2-5; tentative D call: TRBD1 (6 bases). Germline assignment: CDR1 SGHAT and CDR2 FQNNGV. The V end lost 0 bases, the J end lost 8 bases, and 10 bases lay between the germline ends. The CDR3 loop spans 13 amino acids. CDR3 in DNA: TGTGCCAGCAGCTTAGAACACAGGGACACCCAGTACTTC. This codes for CASSLEHRDTQYF.

J is TRBJ2-7 and V is TRBV11-2, with D uncertain. The V end lost 1 base, the J end lost 5 bases, and 18 bases lay between the germline ends. CDR3 length equals 16 residues. Germline CDR1 is SGHAT and CDR2 is FQNNGV. CDR3 nucleotide sequence: TGTGCCAGCAGCTTAGGGGTCAGGTTCATTAAAAACGAGCAGTACTTC. Translated: CASSLGVRFIKNEQYF.

This sequence joins TRBV4-2 and TRBJ1-2; D is possibly TRBD1 (6 bases). Germline-derived CDR1 and CDR2 are LGHNA and YNFKEQ. The CDR3 is 15 amino acids. Between the trimmed V and J ends, which lost 0 bases and 2 bases, there was a span of 10 bases. The DNA for the CDR3 is TGTGCCAGCAGCCAAGACCCAGGGGCGAACTATGGCTACACCTTC. This translates into CASSQDPGANYGYTF.

V and J are TRBV18 and TRBJ1-1, with 9 bases that match TRBD1. Germline CDR1 and CDR2: KGHSH and LQKENI. J gave up 1 base and V 4 bases, and 1 base lay outside the gene matches. CDR3 length equals 14 residues. The CDR3 nucleotides read TGTGCCAGCTCACGGGGACAGGGGAACACTGAAGCTTTCTTT. Its translation is CASSRGQGNTEAFF.

V usage is TRBV28 and J usage is TRBJ2-2; 10 bases are a match to TRBD2. After removal of 2 bases from V and 5 bases from J, the junction contained 8 bases not matched to a gene. The length of the CDR3 is 17 residues. Germline-derived CDR1 and CDR2 are MDHEN and SYDVKM. The CDR3 loop is CASSLHPAGGRTGELFF. The CDR3 DNA reads as TGTGCCAGCAGTTTACATCCAGCGGGGGGGCGGACCGGGGAGCTGTTTTTT.

The genes are TRBV28 and TRBJ2-5; 13 bases are shared with TRBD2. The CDR3 length is 14 residues. V lost 5 bases and J lost 9; bases outside the gene matches: 6. Germline V CDR1 and CDR2: MDHEN, SYDVKM. The CDR3 reads CASSRTSGGGAQYF. DNA for the CDR3: TGTGCCAGCAGTCGGACTAGCGGGGGCGGGGCCCAGTACTTC.

The chain uses TRBV5-1 and TRBJ1-4; no clear D. V lost 5 bases, J lost 0 bases, and 11 bases lay in between. The V gene's germline CDR1 is SGHRS and CDR2 YFSETQ. The CDR3 runs 15 residues. In nucleotides, the CDR3 is TGCGCCAGCAGTGAGACCGCGGCAACTAATGAAAAACTGTTTTTT. Protein product: CASSETAATNEKLFF.

The CDR3 region has the DNA TGCAGCGTGCCGAACGAGAACAACTATGGCTACACCTTC. Translated: CSVPNENNYGYTF. The V and J genes are TRBV29-1 and TRBJ1-2; D call uncertain. The CDR3 has 13 residues. Trimming left V 6 bases short and J 2 bases short, with 13 bases between. Germline values: CDR1 SQVTM, CDR2 ANQGSEA. Filled out from reference TRBV29-1 and TRBJ1-2, the complete variable domain reads SAVISQKPSRDICQRGTSLTIQCQVDSQVTMMFWYRQQPGQSLTLIATANQGSEATYESGFVIDKFPISRPNLTFSTLTVSNMSPEDSSIYLCSVPNENNYGYTFGSGTRLTVV.

A single count supports this clone. This chain joins TRBV2 and TRBJ2-3, with 11 bases fitting TRBD1. This CDR3 region has 15 residues. The J segment lost 5 bases and the V segment lost 4 bases, leaving 5 bases of the junction unmatched. Germline V gives CDR1 SNHLY, CDR2 FYNNEI. Here the CDR3 DNA reads TGTGCCAGCAGTGGGGACAGGGGGGGTGGAGATACGCAGTATTTT. Encoded protein: CASSGDRGGGDTQYF.

The chain links TRBV6-4 to TRBJ2-7; D might be TRBD1 (5 bases). CDR1 and CDR2 (germline): MRHNA, SNTAGT. The CDR3 is 16 residues long. Trimming stripped 8 bases from V and 1 base from J, with 21 bases between. The CDR3 is CASPSGHPNGSYEQYF. The CDR3 DNA is TGTGCCAGCCCATCCGGACACCCCAACGGGTCCTACGAGCAGTACTTC.

This rearrangement joins TRBV7-2 to TRBJ1-6, with D possibly matching TRBD1 (5 bases). The CDR3 runs 14 residues. From germline, CDR1 is SGHTA and CDR2 FQGNSA. V was pared by 5 bases and J by 10 bases, with 15 bases between. CDR3 sequence (DNA): TGTGCCAGCAGCCACCAAGGGGCGTTGTCACCCCTCCACTTT. This gives the protein CASSHQGALSPLHF.

The V call is TRBV4-1, the J call TRBJ2-1; the match to TRBD1 covers 12 bases. Germline-derived CDR1 and CDR2 are MGHRA and YSYEKL. This CDR3 has 16 residues. J lost 6 bases, V lost 2 bases, and 5 bases had no gene match. The CDR3 here is CASSQMGQGAVNEQFF. Here the CDR3 DNA reads TGCGCCAGCAGCCAAATGGGACAGGGGGCGGTCAATGAGCAGTTCTTC.

The V gene is TRBV7-2, the J gene TRBJ2-5; possible D gene TRBD1, 6 bases. This CDR3 has 15 amino acids. Trimming cost V 6 bases and J 5 bases, with 19 bases left between them. CDR1 SGHTA and CDR2 FQGNSA come from the germline V gene. The CDR3 is CASRYRVLREETQYF. The CDR3 nucleotides are TGTGCCAGCAGGTACAGGGTCCTGAGGGAGGAGACCCAGTACTTC.

This sequence joins TRBV12-3 or TRBV12-4 and TRBJ1-2; 7 bases are a match to TRBD1. Germline trimming cut 5 bases from V and 8 bases from J; bases unmatched to any gene: 8. The CDR3 has 13 residues. CDR3 DNA: TGTGCCAGCAGTCTAACAGGGGTGACAGGCTACACCTTC. Protein product: CASSLTGVTGYTF.

V and J are TRBV5-1 and TRBJ2-3; TRBD2 matches 8 bases. CDR3 length: 15 amino acids. With 4 bases clipped from V and 0 bases from J, the junction kept 4 bases outside the gene matches. CDR1 SGHRS and CDR2 YFSETQ come from the germline V gene. DNA of the CDR3: TGCGCCAGCAGCACAGCGGGGGCTAGCACAGATACGCAGTATTTT. Encoded protein: CASSTAGASTDTQYF.

The rearrangement uses TRBV6-2 or TRBV6-3 and TRBJ1-1; TRBD1 is a possible D gene (6 bases). Germline V gene sequence: CDR1 MNHEY, CDR2 SVGEGT. CDR3 size: 16 residues. Trimming took off 3 bases at V and 5 bases at J, with 19 bases between the two ends. CDR3 DNA: TGTGCCAGCAGTTATCAGGGCTCCGAGGGGGGTACTGAAGCTTTCTTT. Translated, it gives CASSYQGSEGGTEAFF.

The chain links TRBV20-1 to TRBJ1-2, with D uncertain. The CDR3 runs to 11 residues. Germline assignment: CDR1 DFQATT and CDR2 SNEGSKA (reference sequence). Trimming pared 6 bases from V and 0 bases from J, leaving 5 bases between. CDR3 in amino acids: CSAKTNYGYTF. DNA for the CDR3: TGCAGTGCCAAAACTAACTATGGCTACACCTTC.

The CDR3 DNA follows: TGTGCCAGCAGGAGTGGGGGTGCCGGGACAGGGATTAACTATGGCTACACCTTC. The encoded protein is CASRSGGAGTGINYGYTF. The V and J genes are TRBV27 and TRBJ1-2; 9 positions match TRBD1. Unmatched junction bases numbered 15, after V lost 6 bases and J lost 1 base. This CDR3 comprises 18 residues. Germline CDR1 MNHEY, CDR2 SMNVEV (reference sequence).

J is TRBJ2-7 and V is TRBV15; 9 bases line up with TRBD1. The germline CDR1 and CDR2 sequences are LNHNV and YYDKDF (reference sequence). The CDR3 has 17 amino acids. V dropped 0 bases and J dropped 5; count of bases not matched to a gene: 11. The chain's CDR3 is CATSRDLAGQGIHEQYF. For the CDR3, the DNA is TGTGCCACCAGCAGAGATCTGGCGGGACAGGGAATCCACGAGCAGTACTTC.

This chain uses TRBV28 with TRBJ1-2; the match to TRBD1 covers 9 bases. The CDR3 contains 14 residues. J was trimmed by 7 bases and V by 3 bases; bases with no gene match: 6. From germline, CDR1 is MDHEN and CDR2 SYDVKM. CDR3 amino acids: CASSFSGTGPGYTF. CDR3 DNA: TGTGCCAGCAGTTTTTCCGGGACAGGGCCTGGCTACACCTTC.

This clone was detected a few times. At one boundary the junction diverges from the germline segment, which might be a read error. The rearrangement joins TRBV4-1 to TRBJ2-7; TRBD1 is a possible D gene (5 bases). In germline, CDR1 is MGHRA, CDR2 YSYEKL. CDR3 length: 15 amino acids. Here the CDR3 reads CASSQGQGSSNEQYF. In DNA, the CDR3 is TGCGCCAGCAGCCAAGGGCAGGGAAGCTCCAACGAGCAGTACTTC.

This clone was detected once. V gene TRBV11-2 combines with J gene TRBJ1-1; tentative D call: TRBD1 (5 bases). Germline CDR1 SGHAT, CDR2 FQNNGV. The CDR3 covers 15 residues. Trimming stripped 5 bases from V and 4 bases from J, with 17 bases between. CDR3 in amino acids: CASSPPGGRGTEAFF. The CDR3 bases are TGTGCCAGCAGCCCGCCCGGGGGTCGGGGCACTGAAGCTTTCTTT.

This rearrangement joins TRBV10-3 to TRBJ1-2; 9 bases align to TRBD1. The CDR3 has 14 amino acids. The ends lost 7 bases at V and 4 bases at J; junction bases unmatched: 7. Germline CDR1 reads ENHRY; CDR2 reads SYGVKD. The CDR3 reads CAINPGQGVYGYTF. Here the CDR3 DNA reads TGTGCCATCAATCCGGGACAGGGAGTCTATGGCTACACCTTC.

This chain connects TRBV7-9 to TRBJ2-1; no clear D gene. From germline, CDR1 is SEHNR and CDR2 FQNEAQ (reference sequence). V was pared by 7 bases and J by 5 bases, with 9 bases between. The CDR3 loop spans 12 amino acids. The CDR3 spells CASTPWDNEQFF. As DNA, the CDR3 is TGTGCCAGCACCCCCTGGGACAATGAGCAGTTCTTC.

This clone was seen once. The chain couples TRBV6-1 to TRBJ2-4, with D perhaps TRBD1 (5 bases). This CDR3 has 15 residues. From germline, CDR1 is MNHNS and CDR2 SASEGT. V shed 3 bases and J shed 8 bases, with 17 bases lying between them. The CDR3, as DNA: TGTGCCAGCAGTGATAGGGGTAGCCCTTTATACATTCAGTACTTC. Translation gives CASSDRGSPLYIQYF.

The rearrangement uses TRBV11-2 and TRBJ2-3; no clear D gene. V was clipped by 4 bases and J by 3 bases, with 14 bases between them. The CDR3 extends over 15 amino acids. Per the germline V gene, CDR1 is SGHAT and CDR2 is FQNNGV. The CDR3 coding sequence is TGTGCCAGCAGCTCATGGATGGTAGCTACAGATACGCAGTATTTT. Translated, it gives CASSSWMVATDTQYF.

V usage is TRBV6-5 and J usage is TRBJ1-1, with D possibly matching TRBD1 (5 bases). The CDR3 spans 14 residues. Trimming took 4 bases from V and 4 from J, leaving 13 bases between them. Germline CDR1 MNHEY, CDR2 SVGAGI. The CDR3 bases are TGTGCCAGCAGTTTCCGAGCGGGGGGCACTGAAGCTTTCTTT. Translated: CASSFRAGGTEAFF.

This chain links TRBV5-6 with TRBJ1-2; TRBD1 might be the D (6 bases). The V end was cut by 3 bases, the J end by 4 bases, with 10 bases between. CDR3 size: 13 residues. Germline CDR1 reads SGHDT; CDR2 reads YYEEEE. CDR3 sequence reads: CASSYGQFYGYTF. CDR3 nucleotides: TGTGCCAGCAGCTATGGACAGTTCTATGGCTACACCTTC.

This sequence joins TRBV9 and TRBJ1-2, with D possibly TRBD1 on 6 matching bases. CDR1 is SGDLS and CDR2 is YYNGEE in the germline V gene. The CDR3 totals 17 residues. With 1 base removed from V and 0 bases from J, the gap between germline ends came to 16 bases. This CDR3 reads CASSVPLGGSSNYGYTF. CDR3 DNA sequence: TGTGCCAGCAGCGTACCCCTAGGGGGATCCTCTAACTATGGCTACACCTTC.